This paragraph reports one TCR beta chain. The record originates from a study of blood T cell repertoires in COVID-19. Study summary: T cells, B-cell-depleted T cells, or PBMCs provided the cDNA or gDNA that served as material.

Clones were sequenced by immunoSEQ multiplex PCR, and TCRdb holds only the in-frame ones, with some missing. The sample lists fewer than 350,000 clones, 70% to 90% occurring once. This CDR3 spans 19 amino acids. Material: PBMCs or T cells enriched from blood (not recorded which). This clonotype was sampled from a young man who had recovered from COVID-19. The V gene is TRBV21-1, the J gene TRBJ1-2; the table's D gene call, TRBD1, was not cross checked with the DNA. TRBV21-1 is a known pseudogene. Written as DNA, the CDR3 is TGTGCCAGCAGACGGTATAAAGTTGTTTGGGACAGGGGTTCCTATGGCTACACCTTC. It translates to CASRRYKVVWDRGSYGYTF.